What follows are 24 T cell receptor beta chains derived from one specimen sequenced in a study of CD8 T cells in Susac syndrome. After extraction with the RNeasy kit, about 0.45 to 1 ug of the RNA was reverse transcribed using random hexamers. TCRdb used MiXCR to reprocess the immunoSEQ multiplex PCR reads, holding one entry per CDR3 protein. This repertoire shows under 150,000 distinct CDR3 sequences, about 94% found once; its top ten account for around 0.12%. Material for sequencing was CD4+ T cells from PBMCs. The receptors derive from a human donor with multiple sclerosis.

The chain is built from TRBV5-4 and TRBJ2-1; 7 bases map to TRBD2. The CDR3 extends over 14 amino acids. V was pared by 0 bases and J by 4 bases, with 1 base of the junction left unmatched. Germline V gene data show CDR1 as SGHNT and CDR2 as YYREEE (reference sequence). The chain's CDR3 is CASSLAREYNEQFF. The CDR3 DNA reads TGTGCCAGCAGCTTGGCGCGGGAGTACAATGAGCAGTTCTTC.

The chain links TRBV19 to TRBJ2-7, with D possibly matching TRBD2 (7 bases). CDR1 LNHDA and CDR2 SQIVND come from the germline V gene (reference sequence). The length of the CDR3 is 14 residues. Deletions cut 3 bases from V and 3 bases from J, with 12 bases between. DNA for the CDR3: TGTGCCAGTAGTATGCGGGGGCCTCGCTACGAGCAGTACTTC. Its protein is CASSMRGPRYEQYF. Together with reference TRBV19 and TRBJ2-7, the CDR3 gives the full variable domain: DGGITQSPKYLFRKEGQNVTLSCEQNLNHDAMYWYRQDPGQGLRLIYYSQIVNDFQKGDIAEGYSVSREKKESFPLTVTSAQKNPTAFYLCASSMRGPRYEQYFGPGTRLTVT.

The chain couples TRBV30 to TRBJ2-1; tentative D call: TRBD1 (6 bases). V lost 2 bases, J lost 7 bases, and 9 bases lay in between. The CDR3 is 12 residues long. Germline CDR1 and CDR2: GTSNPN and SVGIG (reference sequence). The CDR3 sequence is CAWSKQGNEQFF. For the CDR3, the DNA is TGTGCCTGGAGTAAACAGGGAAATGAGCAGTTCTTC.

The chain links TRBV4-3 to TRBJ1-3; TRBD1 might be the D (6 bases). Germline CDR1 reads LGHNA; CDR2 reads YSLEER. V shed 4 bases and J shed 5 bases, with 18 bases lying between them. The CDR3 consists of 16 residues. The CDR3 is CASSRATGTTRNTIYF. CDR3 coding DNA: TGCGCCAGCAGCCGAGCAACCGGGACAACCCGAAACACCATATATTTT.

The chain is built from TRBV14 and TRBJ2-1; D uncertain. Per the germline V gene, CDR1 is SGHDN and CDR2 is FVKESK. Trimming took off 2 bases at V and 12 bases at J, with 26 bases between the two ends. The CDR3 runs to 17 residues. In nucleotides, the CDR3 is TGTGCCAGCAGCCAAACATGGTCCCTGGGAAGGGTACTGCCGCAGTTCTTC. Its protein product is CASSQTWSLGRVLPQFF.

The V call is TRBV2, the J call TRBJ1-2; D unresolved. CDR3 size: 14 residues. The germline V and J ends were trimmed by 5 bases and 0 bases, with 10 bases remaining between them. In germline, CDR1 is SNHLY, CDR2 FYNNEI. The DNA for the CDR3 is TGTGCCAGCAGTTCCAGGAAGGCTAACTATGGCTACACCTTC. Amino acids: CASSSRKANYGYTF.

The chain couples TRBV12-3 or TRBV12-4 to TRBJ1-1; D possibly corresponds to TRBD1 (5 bases). Trimming cost V 2 bases and J 1 base, with 8 bases left between them. CDR3 size: 14 residues. The CDR3: CASSLTQGNTEAFF. The CDR3 DNA sequence: TGTGCCAGCAGTTTAACCCAGGGGAACACTGAAGCTTTCTTT.

V and J are TRBV30 and TRBJ1-1; D gene unclear. CDR3 length: 11 amino acids. V lost 0 bases and J 11 bases, leaving 10 bases between the germline ends. Germline V lookup: CDR1 GTSNPN, CDR2 SVGIG (reference sequence). DNA of the CDR3: TGTGCCTGGAGTGTGGGCGGACGGGCTTTCTTT. This codes for CAWSVGGRAFF.

The chain uses TRBV29-1 and TRBJ2-5; no definite D call. CDR1 and CDR2 from the germline V gene are SQVTM and ANQGSEA. The germline V and J ends were trimmed by 4 bases and 5 bases, with 8 bases remaining between them. This CDR3 comprises 11 residues. DNA for the CDR3: TGCAGCGTTGCCCCCGGGGAGACCCAGTACTTC. Residues: CSVAPGETQYF.

Written as DNA, the CDR3 is TGTGCCAGCAGCTCGGCCCTAAACAATGAGCAGTTCTTC. It translates to CASSSALNNEQFF. The chain couples TRBV5-4 to TRBJ2-1, with no clear D. CDR1 is SGHNT and CDR2 is YYREEE in the germline V gene (reference sequence). Trimming pared 3 bases from V and 5 bases from J, leaving 9 bases between. CDR3 size: 13 residues. The full variable domain, with the rest looked up from reference TRBV5-4 and TRBJ2-1, is ETGVTQSPTHLIKTRGQQVTLRCSSQSGHNTVSWYQQALGQGPQFIFQYYREEENGRGNFPPRFSGLQFPNYSSELNVNALELDDSALYLCASSSALNNEQFFGPGTRLTVL.

The chain joins TRBV7-2 to TRBJ1-1; TRBD1 aligns across 8 bases. The CDR3 totals 17 residues. Losses at the gene ends were 5 bases for V and 0 bases for J; bases not matched to a gene: 11. Germline V gene lookup returns CDR1 SGHTA and CDR2 FQGNSA. This chain's CDR3 is CASSQRTGGTMNTEAFF. The CDR3 bases are TGTGCCAGCAGCCAGAGAACAGGGGGGACCATGAACACTGAAGCTTTCTTT.

V and J are TRBV13 and TRBJ2-6; D may be TRBD1 or TRBD2 (5 bases each). Germline-derived CDR1 and CDR2 are PRHDT and FYEKMQ (reference sequence). Trimming pared 4 bases from V and 5 bases from J, leaving 24 bases between. The length of the CDR3 is 19 residues. The CDR3 DNA reads TGTGCCAGCAGCTCCAGTGCGAGGGGAAGGGGAAGGAGGGCCAACGTCCTGACTTTC. Translated, it gives CASSSSARGRGRRANVLTF.

The chain couples TRBV5-1 to TRBJ2-7, with D perhaps matching TRBD1 (6 bases). V was pared by 3 bases and J by 3 bases, with 19 bases between. In germline, CDR1 is SGHRS, CDR2 YFSETQ. This CDR3 is 16 amino acids long. The DNA for the CDR3 is TGCGCCAGCAGCTGGGGGCTCCTTCTTGGGGGCTACGAGCAGTACTTC. Translation gives CASSWGLLLGGYEQYF.

V gene TRBV12-3 or TRBV12-4 combines with J gene TRBJ1-1; D possibly corresponds to TRBD1 (6 bases). The ends were cut back, 5 bases at V and 7 bases at J, with 11 bases in the middle. This CDR3 spans 12 amino acids. The CDR3 sequence is CASSRGEGEAFF. In DNA, the CDR3 is TGTGCCAGCAGTAGGGGGGAAGGTGAAGCTTTCTTT.

The chain recombines TRBV6-1 with TRBJ1-4; maybe TRBD1 (6 bases). There are 17 residues in the CDR3. CDR1 MNHNS and CDR2 SASEGT come from the germline V gene. V was trimmed by 5 bases and J by 5 bases, leaving 21 bases between them. CDR3 coding DNA: TGTGCCAGCAGTCGGACAGCAATTCAGTTAAGCAATGAAAAACTGTTTTTT. Translated: CASSRTAIQLSNEKLFF.

This clonotype was detected once. The rearrangement joins TRBV30 to TRBJ2-1; 12 bases align to TRBD2. This CDR3 is 13 amino acids long. CDR1 GTSNPN and CDR2 SVGIG come from the germline V gene (reference sequence). Germline trimming cut 2 bases from V and 16 bases from J; bases unmatched to any gene: 9. For the CDR3, the DNA is TGTGCCTGGAGTCTGGGACTAGCGGGTACCAGTTTCTTC. Its translation is CAWSLGLAGTSFF.

The chain links TRBV18 to TRBJ1-4, with TRBD1 identical over 9 bases. Germline V CDR1 and CDR2: KGHSH, LQKENI. The J segment lost 6 bases and the V segment lost 1 base, leaving 3 bases of the junction unmatched. There are 15 residues in the CDR3. The CDR3 DNA sequence: TGTGCCAGCTCACCACGACAGGGGGTAGATGAAAAACTGTTTTTT. Its translation: CASSPRQGVDEKLFF.

The V and J genes are TRBV12-3 or TRBV12-4 and TRBJ2-7; D unresolved. This CDR3 region has 12 residues. V lost 6 bases, J lost 1 base, and 7 bases lay in between. CDR3 protein: CASRAESYEQYF. In DNA form, the CDR3 reads TGTGCCAGCAGAGCCGAATCCTACGAGCAGTACTTC.

V usage is TRBV6-5 and J usage is TRBJ2-2; weak D call: TRBD2 (5 bases). Per the germline V gene, CDR1 is MNHEY and CDR2 is SVGAGI. This CDR3 is built from 13 residues. Trimming removed 6 bases at V and 7 bases at J, with 12 bases between. DNA for the CDR3: TGTGCCAGCAGCTACCCGGGGAGCGGGGAGCTGTTTTTT. Protein sequence: CASSYPGSGELFF.

The chain joins TRBV25-1 to TRBJ2-1, with 9 bases identical to TRBD2. The CDR3 has 17 residues. CDR1 is MGHDK, CDR2 SYGVNS, per germline. After removal of 2 bases from V and 3 bases from J, the junction contained 8 bases not matched to a gene. The CDR3 reads CASSEVAGDPRYNEQFF. CDR3 bases: TGTGCCAGCAGTGAAGTAGCGGGGGACCCCCGCTACAATGAGCAGTTCTTC.

This clonotype was seen a handful of times. The chain carries TRBV29-1 and TRBJ2-2; possible D gene TRBD2, 6 bases. The CDR3 covers 15 residues. V lost 4 bases to trimming and J lost 5 bases, with 17 bases between them. Germline-derived CDR1 and CDR2 are SQVTM and ANQGSEA. The CDR3 region has the DNA TGCAGCGTTGGGGGCCCTTTGGGGGGAACCGGGGAGCTGTTTTTT. It yields the protein CSVGGPLGGTGELFF.

This chain joins TRBV3-1 and TRBJ2-5; 8 bases line up with TRBD2. Unmatched junction bases numbered 12, after V lost 4 bases and J lost 5 bases. Germline V gives CDR1 LGHDT, CDR2 YNNKEL (reference sequence). CDR3 size: 16 residues. CDR3 nucleotides: TGTGCCAGCAGCCTCGTCGGGAGGGGGGGTTCGGAGACCCAGTACTTC. Translation gives CASSLVGRGGSETQYF.

The table lists this clonotype with a count of one. The V and J genes are TRBV20-1 and TRBJ1-2; D may be TRBD1 (5 bases). CDR3 size: 12 residues. CDR1 and CDR2 (germline): DFQATT, SNEGSKA (reference sequence). V was cut by 3 bases and J by 7 bases, with 12 bases left in between. CDR3 sequence: CSASADTFGYTF. CDR3 in DNA: TGCAGTGCTAGTGCGGACACCTTTGGCTACACCTTC.

V and J are TRBV5-6 and TRBJ1-2; D remains unclear. V was clipped by 4 bases and J by 0 bases, with 10 bases between them. Germline lookup yields CDR1 SGHDT and CDR2 YYEEEE. CDR3 length: 14 amino acids. The CDR3 spells CASSPTGANYGYTF. The CDR3, as DNA: TGTGCCAGCAGCCCGACGGGAGCTAACTATGGCTACACCTTC.